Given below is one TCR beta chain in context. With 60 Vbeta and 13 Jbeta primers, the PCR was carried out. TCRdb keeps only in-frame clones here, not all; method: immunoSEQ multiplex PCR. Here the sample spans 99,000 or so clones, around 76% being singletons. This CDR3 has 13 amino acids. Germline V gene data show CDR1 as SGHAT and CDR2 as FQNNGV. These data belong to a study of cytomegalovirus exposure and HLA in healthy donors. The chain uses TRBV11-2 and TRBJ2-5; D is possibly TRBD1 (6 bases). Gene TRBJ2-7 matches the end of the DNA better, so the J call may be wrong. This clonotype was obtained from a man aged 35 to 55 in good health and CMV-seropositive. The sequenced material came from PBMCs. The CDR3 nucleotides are TGTGCCAGCAGCTTACAACAGGGCTACGAGCAGTACTTC. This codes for CASSLQQGYEQYF.